A single sample is the source of the 32 T cell receptor beta chains below, sequenced in a study of shared clonotypes between healthy human individuals (dated by TCRdb to about 2020). The method behind the library was the immunoSEQ multiplex PCR assay. Sourced from immuneACCESS, this table was stored by TCRdb with only in-frame sequences that have V and J called. A share of the clones is absent; for the studies checked, an unresolved V gene accounts for under half, and the remainder has no known explanation. In this sample the table shows about 480,000 clones, almost 80% of which occur a single time. The ten largest make up roughly an eighth of the sample. Sequencing input: PBMCs. These receptors all come from a woman between 40 and 50 years old in good health. Some clones in this sample may be carry-over from other donors' samples.

CDR3 nucleotides: TGTGCCAGCAGTCGTTGGGGAACTGAAGCTTTCTTT. This gives the protein CASSRWGTEAFF. The chain links TRBV6-5 to TRBJ1-1; D gene uncertain. Trimming left V 5 bases short and J 5 bases short, with 9 bases between. The germline V gene has CDR1 MNHEY and CDR2 SVGAGI. The CDR3 is 12 amino acids.

J is TRBJ2-7 and V is TRBV9, with 10 bases that match TRBD2. The trim removed 3 bases at V and 6 bases at J, leaving 6 bases unmatched. Germline V gives CDR1 SGDLS, CDR2 YYNGEE. The CDR3 length is 14 residues. The CDR3 DNA is TGTGCCAGCAGCGCCGCTAGCGGGAGTGTCGAGCAGTACTTC. Its protein is CASSAASGSVEQYF.

The rearrangement links TRBV7-3 to TRBJ2-6; tentative D call: TRBD2 (5 bases). V lost 2 bases, J lost 0 bases, and 8 bases lay in between. The CDR3 has 16 residues. CDR1 is SGHTA and CDR2 is FQGTGA in the germline V gene. CDR3 DNA: TGTGCCAGCAGCTTACGACGGGGCTCTGGGGCCAACGTCCTGACTTTC. It specifies CASSLRRGSGANVLTF.

For this clone: Other DNA variants within this sample encode the same CDR3. The rearrangement joins TRBV9 to TRBJ2-3, with 7 positions matching TRBD1. The germline V gene encodes CDR1 SGDLS and CDR2 YYNGEE. V dropped 0 bases and J dropped 0; count of bases not matched to a gene: 1. The CDR3 loop spans 15 amino acids. CDR3 region: CASSVAGGSTDTQYF. The CDR3 DNA reads as TGTGCCAGCAGCGTAGCAGGGGGAAGCACAGATACGCAGTATTTT.

This chain connects TRBV7-8 to TRBJ2-7, with 9 positions matching TRBD2. Germline assignment: CDR1 SGHVS and CDR2 FQNEAQ. The CDR3 has 15 amino acids. The V and J ends lost 4 bases and 7 bases, in that order; junction bases with no gene match: 11. CDR3 in DNA: TGTGCCAGCAGCTCCCCCGGGGCGGGAGGGGAGGAGCAGTACTTC. It is translated as CASSSPGAGGEEQYF.

CDR3: CAISEPSPDRAGGLSTEAFF. DNA for the CDR3: TGTGCCATCAGTGAGCCCTCTCCGGACAGAGCCGGTGGCTTAAGCACTGAAGCTTTCTTT. The rearrangement uses TRBV10-3 and TRBJ1-1; D perhaps matches TRBD1 (6 bases). Germline V gives CDR1 ENHRY, CDR2 SYGVKD. V shed 2 bases and J shed 4 bases, with 29 bases lying between them. The CDR3 extends over 20 amino acids.

V gene TRBV30 combines with J gene TRBJ1-4, with a weak D call TRBD1 (5 bases). The CDR3 runs to 12 residues. Germline assignment: CDR1 GTSNPN and CDR2 SVGIG (reference sequence). V was shortened by 4 bases and J by 8 bases, with 11 bases between the two germline ends. The CDR3 here is CAWKGVEEKLFF. The CDR3 region has the DNA TGTGCCTGGAAAGGGGTTGAGGAAAAACTGTTTTTT.

The chain couples TRBV9 to TRBJ2-2; D unresolved. In germline, CDR1 is SGDLS, CDR2 YYNGEE. This CDR3 has 15 residues. Trimming took off 0 bases at V and 1 base at J, with 7 bases between the two ends. Written as DNA, the CDR3 is TGTGCCAGCAGCGTAGGTAGCAGGAACACCGGGGAGCTGTTTTTT. As protein: CASSVGSRNTGELFF.

This chain connects TRBV7-8 to TRBJ2-1; perhaps TRBD1 as D (6 bases). V lost 5 bases to trimming and J lost 0 bases, with 20 bases between them. The germline V gene has CDR1 SGHVS and CDR2 FQNEAQ. This CDR3 has 18 amino acids. DNA of the CDR3: TGTGCCAGCAGCCCCAGGGGTAGCCTCGAGAGCTCCTACAATGAGCAGTTCTTC. Amino acids: CASSPRGSLESSYNEQFF.

The CDR3 nucleotides read TGTGCCAGCAGCCAACAGGAATATGGCTACACCTTC. Amino acids: CASSQQEYGYTF. This chain joins TRBV4-2 and TRBJ1-2; unclear D gene. V lost 2 bases and J lost 5, with 6 bases in between. In germline, CDR1 is LGHNA, CDR2 YNFKEQ. The CDR3 is 12 amino acids.

In this sample, this clone turned up a few times. The rearrangement joins TRBV15 to TRBJ2-1; 8 nucleotides match TRBD2. The CDR3 totals 16 residues. CDR1 is LNHNV and CDR2 is YYDKDF in the germline V gene (reference sequence). J gave up 3 bases and V 3 bases, and 7 bases lay outside the gene matches. The CDR3: CATSRDSGAVYNEQFF. CDR3 nucleotide sequence: TGTGCCACCAGCAGGGATAGCGGGGCGGTCTACAATGAGCAGTTCTTC.

V usage is TRBV6-1 and J usage is TRBJ2-7, with 11 bases identical to TRBD2. The germline V gene encodes CDR1 MNHNS and CDR2 SASEGT. J was trimmed by 5 bases and V by 8 bases; bases with no gene match: 5. The CDR3 runs 13 residues. CDR3 amino acids: CASGTSGRDEQYF. The CDR3 DNA is TGTGCCAGCGGGACTAGCGGAAGGGACGAGCAGTACTTC.

The count of this clone is one. J is TRBJ2-5 and V is TRBV28; 7 nucleotides align to TRBD2. From germline, CDR1 is MDHEN and CDR2 SYDVKM. The CDR3 length is 15 residues. J gave up 4 bases and V 3 bases, and 8 bases lay outside the gene matches. CDR3 sequence (DNA): TGTGCCAGCAGTTTCCCCGCAGGACTAGGAGAGACCCAGTACTTC. This sequence encodes CASSFPAGLGETQYF.

CDR3 coding DNA: TGTGCCAGCAGCAAAGTCGTTTCGGGGAAGTCCTACGAGCAGTACTTC. Translated: CASSKVVSGKSYEQYF. The V call is TRBV21-1, the J call TRBJ2-7; the table's D call, TRBD2, has no DNA check behind it. TRBV21-1 is a documented pseudogene. This CDR3 contains 16 residues.

This clone has only a few counts. The chain uses TRBV25-1 and TRBJ1-2; TRBD1 might be the D (6 bases). This CDR3 is built from 13 residues. In germline, CDR1 is MGHDK, CDR2 SYGVNS. Trimming took off 4 bases at V and 5 bases at J, with 11 bases between the two ends. CDR3 sequence: CASSAQGGYGYTF. CDR3 DNA sequence: TGTGCCAGCAGTGCTCAAGGGGGTTATGGCTACACCTTC.

CDR3 in DNA: TGTGCCAGCTCACCTCGACAGGACCCGTACCAAGAGACCCAGTACTTC. Its protein product is CASSPRQDPYQETQYF. The chain couples TRBV18 to TRBJ2-5; a possible D gene is TRBD1 (6 bases). The germline gives CDR1 KGHSH, CDR2 LQKENI. V shed 3 bases and J shed 0 bases, with 14 bases lying between them. This CDR3 spans 16 amino acids. Full variable domain (rest looked up from reference TRBV18 and TRBJ2-5): NAGVMQNPRHLVRRRGQEARLRCSPMKGHSHVYWYRQLPEEGLKFMVYLQKENIIDESGMPKERFSAEFPKEGPSILRIQQVVRGDSAAYFCASSPRQDPYQETQYFGPGTRLLVL.

The V gene is TRBV30, the J gene TRBJ2-1; 9 positions agree with TRBD2. The J segment lost 5 bases and the V segment lost 0 bases, leaving 8 bases of the junction unmatched. The germline V gene has CDR1 GTSNPN and CDR2 SVGIG (reference sequence). This CDR3 has 16 residues. The CDR3 reads CAWSVRLAGIDNEQFF. CDR3 in DNA: TGTGCCTGGAGTGTACGGCTAGCGGGAATAGACAATGAGCAGTTCTTC.

The V gene is TRBV11-2, the J gene TRBJ2-3, with 12 bases that match TRBD2. This CDR3 has 15 residues. The trim removed 4 bases at V and 4 bases at J, leaving 3 bases unmatched. From germline, CDR1 is SGHAT and CDR2 FQNNGV. CDR3 region: CASSWTSGISDTQYF. The CDR3 nucleotides are TGTGCCAGCAGCTGGACTAGCGGGATCTCAGATACGCAGTATTTT.

Comment on this clone: No conserved phenylalanine or tryptophan ends this CDR3, so it is likely a read error. No DNA is shown, since the ends of the CDR3 on it are uncertain; the CDR3 is the one TCRdb lists. V is TRBV28 and J is TRBJ1-2; TRBD1 is the table's D call, not checked against the DNA. The CDR3 is 12 amino acids long, termini counted. CDR1 and CDR2 (germline): MDHEN, SYDVKM. The chain's CDR3 is CASSDTIQGWMG.

V and J are TRBV27 and TRBJ2-2; TRBD1 matches 8 bases. This CDR3 is built from 18 residues. The trim removed 2 bases at V and 1 base at J, leaving 9 bases unmatched. CDR1 is MNHEY and CDR2 is SMNVEV in the germline V gene (reference sequence). As DNA, the CDR3 is TGTGCCAGCAGTTTAGACATACAGGGGGGAGGGAACACCGGGGAGCTGTTTTTT. The encoded protein is CASSLDIQGGGNTGELFF.

The chain couples TRBV20-1 to TRBJ1-3; no clear D gene. The V end lost 4 bases, the J end lost 8 bases, and 9 bases lay between the germline ends. CDR1 and CDR2 (germline): DFQATT, SNEGSKA (reference sequence). CDR3 length: 11 amino acids. Here the CDR3 DNA reads TGCAGTGCTATGTTTGAGGACACCATATATTTT. This encodes CSAMFEDTIYF.

J is TRBJ2-5 and V is TRBV5-1; 8 bases align to TRBD2. V shed 5 bases, J shed 0 bases, and the junction held 9 bases outside the gene matches. CDR3 length: 16 amino acids. The germline gives CDR1 SGHRS, CDR2 YFSETQ. The DNA for the CDR3 is TGCGCCAGCAGAGCGTCGGGGGGGGGAAACCAAGAGACCCAGTACTTC. It codes for CASRASGGGNQETQYF. Full variable domain (rest looked up from reference TRBV5-1 and TRBJ2-5): KAGVTQTPRYLIKTRGQQVTLSCSPISGHRSVSWYQQTPGQGLQFLFEYFSETQRNKGNFPGRFSGRQFSNSRSEMNVSTLELGDSALYLCASRASGGGNQETQYFGPGTRLLVL.

The V call is TRBV10-3, the J call TRBJ2-1, with a tentative D call TRBD2 (6 bases). The CDR3 extends over 15 amino acids. Germline V CDR1 and CDR2: ENHRY, SYGVKD. The V and J ends lost 10 bases and 3 bases respectively, with 19 bases between them. CDR3 coding DNA: TGTGCCACCATTGGTGGGGGACTGAACTACAATGAGCAGTTCTTC. Residues: CATIGGGLNYNEQFF.

This chain connects TRBV30 to TRBJ2-1, with 7 bases identical to TRBD2. Germline V gene sequence: CDR1 GTSNPN, CDR2 SVGIG (reference sequence). The CDR3 is 14 residues long. V lost 2 bases to trimming and J lost 8 bases; unmatched junction nucleotides: 9. The CDR3 reads CAWSRGEGQDEQFF. The CDR3 region has the DNA TGTGCCTGGAGTCGGGGGGAGGGCCAGGATGAGCAGTTCTTC.

This chain connects TRBV5-5 to TRBJ2-1; possibly TRBD1 for D (6 bases). The germline V gene has CDR1 SGHKS and CDR2 YYEKEE (reference sequence). Trimming cost V 0 bases and J 3 bases, with 10 bases left between them. This CDR3 spans 15 amino acids. The CDR3 reads CASSLGDKIYNEQFF. The CDR3 nucleotides are TGTGCCAGCAGCTTGGGGGACAAGATCTACAATGAGCAGTTCTTC.

A few counts support this clone. V usage is TRBV6-1 and J usage is TRBJ2-2; D not resolved. This CDR3 region has 13 residues. Germline V lookup: CDR1 MNHNS, CDR2 SASEGT. V was clipped by 6 bases and J by 7 bases, with 12 bases between them. The CDR3: CASRVSLRGELFF. The CDR3 DNA reads as TGTGCCAGCAGAGTGAGTCTCCGCGGGGAGCTGTTTTTT.

This clone was picked up a small number of times. At the DNA level, this CDR3 is encoded by other sequences in the same sample as well. The rearrangement joins TRBV2 to TRBJ2-7, with no clear D. CDR3 length: 11 residues. The V end was cut by 4 bases, the J end by 3 bases, with 4 bases between. Germline CDR1 and CDR2: SNHLY and FYNNEI. The CDR3 region is CASSALYEQYF. Written as DNA, the CDR3 is TGTGCCAGCAGTGCTCTCTACGAGCAGTACTTC.

In this sample, this clone turned up a few times. V and J are TRBV27 and TRBJ1-1; D call uncertain. V shed 2 bases and J shed 4 bases, with 8 bases lying between them. The CDR3 runs to 13 residues. The germline V gene has CDR1 MNHEY and CDR2 SMNVEV (reference sequence). The CDR3 DNA sequence: TGTGCCAGCAGTTTAGCACAGACCACTGAAGCTTTCTTT. Encoded protein: CASSLAQTTEAFF.

This chain connects TRBV11-2 to TRBJ1-2; possibly TRBD1 for D (5 bases). The V gene's germline CDR1 is SGHAT and CDR2 FQNNGV. Between the trimmed V and J ends, which lost 5 bases and 1 base, there was a span of 14 bases. This CDR3 has 15 amino acids. CDR3 residues: CASSRDRLSNYGYTF. The CDR3, as DNA: TGTGCCAGCAGCCGCGACAGACTAAGTAACTATGGCTACACCTTC.

The genes are TRBV7-2 and TRBJ1-2, with D perhaps TRBD1 (6 bases). The CDR3 is made up of 15 amino acids. V dropped 2 bases and J dropped 7 bases, with 17 bases sitting between them. Germline V CDR1 and CDR2: SGHTA, FQGNSA. The CDR3 region has the DNA TGTGCCAGCAGCTTAAGTTTGGGACAACGAGGTGGCTACACCTTC. This gives the protein CASSLSLGQRGGYTF.

This rearrangement joins TRBV5-1 to TRBJ2-1; 8 nucleotides match TRBD1. The V and J ends lost 4 bases and 7 bases, in that order; junction bases with no gene match: 7. The CDR3 sequence is 14 residues long. Germline values: CDR1 SGHRS, CDR2 YFSETQ. The CDR3 DNA reads as TGCGCCAGCAGCGGCCTGACAGGGGTGAATGAGCAGTTCTTC. As protein: CASSGLTGVNEQFF.

This clone was seen just once. The rearrangement links TRBV10-3 to TRBJ2-3, with 9 bases identical to TRBD1. V lost 5 bases to trimming and J lost 0 bases; unmatched junction nucleotides: 3. Germline CDR1 and CDR2: ENHRY and SYGVKD. This CDR3 is built from 15 residues. The CDR3 reads CAISRTGESTDTQYF. CDR3 bases: TGTGCCATCAGTAGGACAGGGGAGAGCACAGATACGCAGTATTTT.